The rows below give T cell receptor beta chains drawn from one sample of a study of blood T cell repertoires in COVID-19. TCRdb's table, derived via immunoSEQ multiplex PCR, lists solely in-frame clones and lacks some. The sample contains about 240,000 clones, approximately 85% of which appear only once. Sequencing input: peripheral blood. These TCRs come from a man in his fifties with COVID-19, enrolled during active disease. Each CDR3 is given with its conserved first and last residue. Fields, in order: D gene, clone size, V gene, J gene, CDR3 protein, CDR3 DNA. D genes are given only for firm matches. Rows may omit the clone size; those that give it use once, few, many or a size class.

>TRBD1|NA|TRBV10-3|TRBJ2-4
CAISPGTGATKNIQYF
TGTGCCATCAGTCCAGGGACAGGGGCGACCAAAAACATTCAGTACTTC
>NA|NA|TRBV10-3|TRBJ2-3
CAISERGTDTQYF
TGTGCCATCAGTGAGCGGGGCACAGATACGCAGTATTTT
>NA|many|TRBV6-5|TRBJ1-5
CASRPSADSNQPQHF
TGTGCCAGCAGGCCGTCGGCGGATAGCAATCAGCCCCAGCATTTT
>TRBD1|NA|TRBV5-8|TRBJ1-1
CASSLERTGNVNTEAFF
TGTGCCAGCAGCTTGGAACGGACAGGGAACGTTAACACTGAAGCTTTCTTT
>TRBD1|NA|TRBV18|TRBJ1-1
CASSPPQGAYTEAFF
TGTGCCAGCTCACCACCGCAGGGGGCCTACACTGAAGCTTTCTTT
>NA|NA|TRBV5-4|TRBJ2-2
CASSLATGANTGELFF
TGTGCCAGCAGCTTGGCCACGGGAGCGAACACCGGGGAGCTGTTTTTT
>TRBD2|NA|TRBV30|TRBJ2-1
CAWSQVVSGGNNEQFF
TGTGCCTGGAGCCAGGTCGTTAGCGGGGGAAACAATGAGCAGTTCTTC
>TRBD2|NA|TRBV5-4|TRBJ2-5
CASSLPSGAQETQYF
TGTGCCAGCAGCTTGCCTAGCGGGGCGCAAGAGACCCAGTACTTC
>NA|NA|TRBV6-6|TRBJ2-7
CASKGQGQSYEQYF
TGTGCCAGCAAAGGACAAGGGCAATCCTACGAGCAGTACTTC
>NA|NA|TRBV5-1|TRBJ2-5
CASSLTAIQETQYF
TGCGCCAGCAGCTTGACAGCTATTCAAGAGACCCAGTACTTC
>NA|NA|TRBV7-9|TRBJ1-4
CASSSLLGANEKLFF
TGTGCCAGCAGCTCACTTTTGGGAGCTAATGAAAAACTGTTTTTT
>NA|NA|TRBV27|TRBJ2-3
CASRAIGSASTDTQYF
TGTGCCTCCAGGGCGATCGGTTCCGCTAGCACAGATACGCAGTATTTT
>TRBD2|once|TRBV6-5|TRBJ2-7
CASTPGTSGFVF
TGTGCCAGCACCCCAGGGACTAGCGGCTTCGTGTTC
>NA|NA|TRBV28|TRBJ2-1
CASSPPVLGGEQFF
TGTGCCAGCAGCCCCCCGGTTTTGGGGGGAGAGCAGTTCTTC
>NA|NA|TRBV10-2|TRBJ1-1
CASSELALNTEAFF
TGCGCCAGCAGTGAGTTAGCCTTGAACACTGAAGCTTTCTTT
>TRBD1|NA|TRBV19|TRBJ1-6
CASSTLQGVQGTLHF
TGTGCCAGTAGTACGCTACAGGGGGTCCAGGGCACCCTCCACTTT
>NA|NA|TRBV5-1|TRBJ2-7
CASSWAGSPPEQYF
TGCGCCAGCAGCTGGGCCGGGAGCCCCCCCGAGCAGTACTTC
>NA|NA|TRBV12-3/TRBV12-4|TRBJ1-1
CASKKGGTEAFF
TGTGCCAGCAAAAAAGGGGGAACTGAAGCTTTCTTT
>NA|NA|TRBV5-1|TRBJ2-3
CASSLLTGTRLTDTQYF
TGCGCCAGCAGCCTACTAACCGGGACAAGACTCACAGATACGCAGTATTTT
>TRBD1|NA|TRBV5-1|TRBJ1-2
CASSVGTGDGYTF
TGCGCCAGCAGCGTAGGGACAGGGGATGGCTACACCTTC
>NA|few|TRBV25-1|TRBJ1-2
CASSESGGYGYTF
TGTGCCAGCAGTGAATCCGGGGGTTATGGCTACACCTTC
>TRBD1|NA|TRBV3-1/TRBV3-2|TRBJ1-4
CASSQGGRDSWEKLFF
TGTGCCAGCAGCCAAGGGGGCCGGGACAGCTGGGAAAAACTGTTTTTT
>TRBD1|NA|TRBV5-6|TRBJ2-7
CASSSLRTGNYEQYF
TGTGCCAGCAGCTCTTTGAGGACAGGGAACTACGAGCAGTACTTC
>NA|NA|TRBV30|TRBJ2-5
CAWSGQGRRETQYF
TGTGCCTGGAGTGGCCAGGGGCGACGGGAGACCCAGTACTTC
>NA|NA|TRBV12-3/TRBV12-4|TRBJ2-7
CASSGRGYEQYF
TGTGCCAGCAGTGGACGAGGGTACGAGCAGTACTTC
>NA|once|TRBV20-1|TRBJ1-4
CSARPYKLFF
TGCAGTGCTAGACCCTATAAACTGTTTTTT
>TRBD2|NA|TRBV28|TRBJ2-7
CASSFGGSGGSYEQYF
TGTGCCAGCAGTTTCGGTGGTAGCGGGGGATCCTACGAGCAGTACTTC